A single sample is the source of the 27 T cell receptor beta chains below, sequenced in a study of blood T cell repertoires in COVID-19 (dated by TCRdb to about 2020). To prepare the library, the immunoSEQ multiplex PCR assay was applied. TCRdb holds this immuneACCESS table with in-frame rearrangements only. Some clones are missing; in checked studies, unresolved V genes explain under half, and the rest has no known cause. In all, the sample holds approximately 280,000 clones, and 85% of those were seen once. Around 2.3% of the sample belongs to the ten largest clones. Sequenced sample: PBMCs or T cells enriched from blood (not recorded which). The origin of the receptors is a woman between 50 and 59 years old who had recovered from COVID-19.

Here the CDR3 DNA reads TGCGCCAGCAGCCAAGAACCTGGGGCAGTGAGCAATCAGCCCCAGCATTTT. Translating it yields CASSQEPGAVSNQPQHF. The gene calls are TRBV4-1 and TRBJ1-5; possibly TRBD1 for D (5 bases). CDR1 is MGHRA and CDR2 is YSYEKL in the germline V gene. The V and J ends lost 0 bases and 1 base respectively, with 13 bases between them. The CDR3 sequence is 17 residues long.

The chain employs TRBV27 and TRBJ2-1; the match to TRBD1 covers 9 bases. The CDR3 runs to 17 residues. Trimming at V came to 5 bases and at J to 4 bases, leaving 12 bases not matched to a gene. The germline V gene encodes CDR1 MNHEY and CDR2 SMNVEV (reference sequence). The CDR3: CASSPFSTGGIYNEQFF. The DNA for the CDR3 is TGTGCCAGCAGTCCTTTCTCGACAGGGGGGATATACAATGAGCAGTTCTTC.

The genes are TRBV30 and TRBJ2-5; 9 bases map to TRBD1. The J segment lost 5 bases and the V segment lost 2 bases, leaving 6 bases of the junction unmatched. The CDR3 extends over 14 amino acids. CDR1 GTSNPN and CDR2 SVGIG come from the germline V gene (reference sequence). The CDR3 region is CAWSPGQGSETQYF. The CDR3 DNA reads as TGTGCCTGGAGTCCGGGACAGGGATCTGAGACCCAGTACTTC.

The rearrangement joins TRBV15 to TRBJ2-1; 12 bases fit TRBD2. This CDR3 contains 17 residues. Trimming took 0 bases from V and 8 from J; bases not matched to a gene: 8. Looked up from germline, CDR1 is LNHNV and CDR2 is YYDKDF (reference sequence). DNA of the CDR3: TGTGCCACCAGCAGAGATAGGGTACTAGCGGGAGGTTATGAGCAGTTCTTC. Protein: CATSRDRVLAGGYEQFF.

The chain joins TRBV27 to TRBJ1-2; the match to TRBD1 covers 7 bases. CDR1 MNHEY and CDR2 SMNVEV come from the germline V gene (reference sequence). The CDR3 length is 13 residues. V shed 5 bases, J shed 4 bases, and the junction held 4 bases outside the gene matches. The CDR3: CASSRDRVYGYTF. The CDR3, as DNA: TGTGCCAGCAGTCGAGACAGGGTCTATGGCTACACCTTC.

The CDR3 here is CASSLGTGTAEKLFF. The CDR3 DNA is TGTGCCAGCAGCTTGGGGACAGGGACGGCTGAAAAACTGTTTTTT. The rearrangement uses TRBV5-6 and TRBJ1-4, with 8 bases fitting TRBD1. The CDR3 contains 15 residues. Trimming at V came to 0 bases and at J to 7 bases, leaving 5 bases not matched to a gene. Germline loops: CDR1 SGHDT, CDR2 YYEEEE. The entire variable domain, with the rest obtained from reference TRBV5-6 and TRBJ1-4, is as follows: DAGVTQSPTHLIKTRGQQVTLRCSPKSGHDTVSWYQQALGQGPQFIFQYYEEEERQRGNFPDRFSGHQFPNYSSELNVNALLLGDSALYLCASSLGTGTAEKLFFGSGTQLSVL.

The chain has TRBV6-5 and TRBJ1-1, with D possibly being TRBD1 (6 bases). The CDR3 totals 12 residues. V was trimmed by 6 bases and J by 5 bases, leaving 10 bases between them. Germline CDR1 MNHEY, CDR2 SVGAGI. The CDR3 protein is CASRQGKTEAFF. The CDR3 bases are TGTGCCAGCAGACAGGGAAAAACTGAAGCTTTCTTT.

V gene TRBV29-1 combines with J gene TRBJ2-2; a weak D match, TRBD1 (6 bases). The germline CDR1 and CDR2 sequences are SQVTM and ANQGSEA. The CDR3 loop spans 13 amino acids. V gave up 7 bases and J gave up 7 bases, with 16 bases separating them. The CDR3 nucleotides are TGCAGCGCCCAACAGGGAGACGGCGGGGAGCTGTTTTTT. This codes for CSAQQGDGGELFF.

This chain links TRBV7-9 with TRBJ2-3, with TRBD1 as a possible D gene (5 bases). The CDR3 sequence is 15 residues long. Germline values: CDR1 SEHNR, CDR2 FQNEAQ (reference sequence). V was trimmed by 5 bases and J by 5 bases, leaving 17 bases between them. In nucleotides, the CDR3 is TGTGCCAGCAGCATCCAGGGTTTGGAAGTAGATACGCAGTATTTT. It yields the protein CASSIQGLEVDTQYF.

This clone was detected only a few times. The chain has TRBV3-1 (or the pseudogene TRBV3-2) and TRBJ2-1, with a tentative D call TRBD2 (5 bases). The CDR3 contains 12 residues. Germline assignment: CDR1 LGHDT and CDR2 YNNKEL (reference sequence). V was trimmed by 5 bases and J by 9 bases, leaving 11 bases between them. In nucleotides, the CDR3 is TGTGCCAGCAGCGAGGACTGGGGTGAGCAGTTCTTC. Translation: CASSEDWGEQFF.

J is TRBJ2-1 and V is TRBV5-1, with 15 bases lining up with TRBD2. Germline CDR1 and CDR2: SGHRS and YFSETQ. Germline trimming cut 4 bases from V and 4 bases from J; bases unmatched to any gene: 9. The CDR3 has 18 residues. Here the CDR3 reads CASSRTSGGAFEYNEQFF. The CDR3 DNA is TGCGCCAGCAGCCGGACTAGCGGGGGGGCCTTCGAGTACAATGAGCAGTTCTTC.

The chain links TRBV7-9 to TRBJ2-1; a possible D gene is TRBD1 (6 bases). Germline V gene lookup returns CDR1 SEHNR and CDR2 FQNEAQ (reference sequence). The V end was cut by 3 bases, the J end by 9 bases, with 15 bases between. The CDR3 runs to 14 residues. The CDR3 nucleotides are TGTGCCAGCAGCTTCCGACAGGATAGGGGTGAGCAGTTCTTC. Its protein product is CASSFRQDRGEQFF.

V usage is TRBV7-2 and J usage is TRBJ2-3; weak D call: TRBD2 (6 bases). The CDR3 totals 16 residues. Germline CDR1 reads SGHTA; CDR2 reads FQGNSA. V was cut by 6 bases and J by 3 bases, with 19 bases left in between. CDR3: CASRSEWAGLTDTQYF. Written as DNA, the CDR3 is TGTGCCAGCAGGTCGGAGTGGGCGGGACTTACAGATACGCAGTATTTT. The complete variable domain, with remaining parts taken from reference TRBV7-2 and TRBJ2-3, reads GAGVSQSPSNKVTEKGKDVELRCDPISGHTALYWYRQSLGQGLEFLIYFQGNSAPDKSGLPSDRFSAERTGGSVSTLTIQRTQQEDSAVYLCASRSEWAGLTDTQYFGPGTRLTVL.

The chain combines TRBV11-3 with TRBJ2-2; 7 nucleotides align to TRBD2. This CDR3 has 14 residues. The germline gives CDR1 SGHNT, CDR2 YENEEA. The V and J ends lost 7 bases and 5 bases, in that order; junction bases with no gene match: 7. The CDR3 loop reads CASNMGAGTGELFF. DNA of the CDR3: TGTGCCAGCAACATGGGAGCGGGGACCGGGGAGCTGTTTTTT.

This sequence joins TRBV30 and TRBJ1-1; D call uncertain. V gave up 5 bases and J gave up 1 base, with 14 bases separating them. The CDR3 sequence is 14 residues long. Germline V gene lookup returns CDR1 GTSNPN and CDR2 SVGIG (reference sequence). This CDR3 is CAWFGPRSNTEAFF. Here the CDR3 DNA reads TGTGCCTGGTTTGGCCCAAGATCGAACACTGAAGCTTTCTTT.

V and J are TRBV5-1 and TRBJ1-1; TRBD1 aligns across 8 bases. Germline V gene sequence: CDR1 SGHRS, CDR2 YFSETQ. This CDR3 comprises 15 residues. V was clipped by 1 base and J by 1 base; unmatched bases: 3. The chain's CDR3 is CASSLRTGTNTEAFF. The CDR3 DNA sequence: TGCGCCAGCAGCTTGAGGACAGGGACGAACACTGAAGCTTTCTTT.

The chain employs TRBV6-5 and TRBJ1-1; TRBD1 is a possible D gene (5 bases). From germline, CDR1 is MNHEY and CDR2 SVGAGI. The ends were cut back, 7 bases at V and 4 bases at J, with 16 bases in the middle. CDR3 length equals 14 residues. The CDR3 DNA reads as TGTGCCAGCACGGCCAGGGAAGGTCGCACTGAAGCTTTCTTT. This codes for CASTAREGRTEAFF.

V usage is TRBV27 and J usage is TRBJ1-4, with TRBD1 matching over 8 bases. Trimming at V came to 5 bases and at J to 7 bases, leaving 3 bases not matched to a gene. This CDR3 spans 13 amino acids. The germline gives CDR1 MNHEY, CDR2 SMNVEV (reference sequence). The CDR3 is CASSGGQVEKLFF. The CDR3 bases are TGTGCCAGCAGTGGGGGACAGGTTGAAAAACTGTTTTTT.

The V and J genes are TRBV4-3 and TRBJ1-3; D remains unclear. CDR3 length: 13 residues. Deletions cut 1 base from V and 3 bases from J, with 4 bases between. Looked up from germline, CDR1 is LGHNA and CDR2 is YSLEER. DNA for the CDR3: TGCGCCAGCAGCCAAGCAGTTGGAAACACCATATATTTT. Translating it yields CASSQAVGNTIYF.

In its sample, this clone was seen once. The V gene is TRBV30, the J gene TRBJ1-4, with TRBD1 identical over 10 bases. V shed 7 bases and J 0 bases; nucleotides not matched to a gene: 5. This CDR3 comprises 15 residues. Per germline, CDR1 GTSNPN and CDR2 SVGIG (reference sequence). This CDR3 is CALDRGHATNEKLFF. The CDR3 region has the DNA TGTGCCTTAGACAGGGGGCATGCAACTAATGAAAAACTGTTTTTT.

Only one count was recorded for this clone. The rearrangement joins TRBV30 to TRBJ1-4; D remains unclear. The V gene lost 0 bases and the J gene lost 8 bases, with 7 bases spanning the gap. Germline CDR1 GTSNPN, CDR2 SVGIG (reference sequence). The CDR3 runs 12 residues. CDR3 residues: CAWSVEWEKLFF. DNA for the CDR3: TGTGCCTGGAGTGTGGAGTGGGAAAAACTGTTTTTT.

J is TRBJ1-6 and V is TRBV9, with D possibly TRBD1 on 6 matching bases. The CDR3 has 15 amino acids. Trimming removed 3 bases from V and 5 bases from J, with 12 bases in between. From germline, CDR1 is SGDLS and CDR2 YYNGEE. DNA of the CDR3: TGTGCCAGCAGCGCGACAGGACATGATAATTCACCCCTCCACTTT. This gives the protein CASSATGHDNSPLHF.

The V gene is TRBV19, the J gene TRBJ1-4, with TRBD1 as a possible D gene (5 bases). The CDR3 is 12 residues long. Germline CDR1 is LNHDA and CDR2 is SQIVND (reference sequence). Deletions cut 6 bases from V and 7 bases from J, with 9 bases between. Here the CDR3 reads CASSQGVEKLFF. The CDR3 nucleotides read TGTGCCAGTAGCCAGGGTGTTGAAAAACTGTTTTTT.

Regarding this clone: The same CDR3 is also encoded by other DNA sequences in this sample. The chain has TRBV9 and TRBJ1-1; D not resolved. Germline V gene sequence: CDR1 SGDLS, CDR2 YYNGEE. Trimming removed 0 bases at V and 1 base at J, with 4 bases between. The CDR3 extends over 13 amino acids. DNA of the CDR3: TGTGCCAGCAGCGTAGCCGGGAACACTGAAGCTTTCTTT. Translation: CASSVAGNTEAFF.

The chain carries TRBV19 and TRBJ2-7; 10 bases are a match to TRBD1. This CDR3 is 15 amino acids long. Germline trimming cut 2 bases from V and 4 bases from J; bases unmatched to any gene: 5. The germline V gene encodes CDR1 LNHDA and CDR2 SQIVND (reference sequence). The CDR3 DNA sequence: TGTGCCAGTAGTATATTGGGACAGGGGCCATACGAGCAGTACTTC. This sequence encodes CASSILGQGPYEQYF.

This chain links TRBV10-3 with TRBJ2-1; 9 positions match TRBD1. Trimming removed 3 bases from V and 7 bases from J; junction bases left unmatched: 10. The CDR3 is 16 amino acids. The germline V gene has CDR1 ENHRY and CDR2 SYGVKD. CDR3 region: CAISDSGTGRANEQFF. In DNA form, the CDR3 reads TGTGCCATCAGTGACTCCGGGACAGGGAGGGCGAATGAGCAGTTCTTC.

V is TRBV7-2 and J is TRBJ2-7, with a weak D call TRBD1 (5 bases). The germline gives CDR1 SGHTA, CDR2 FQGNSA. V shed 8 bases and J shed 0 bases, with 14 bases lying between them. The CDR3 sequence is 14 residues long. CDR3 residues: CASRQDSNSYEQYF. The CDR3 coding sequence is TGTGCCAGCCGCCAAGACAGCAACTCCTACGAGCAGTACTTC.